This entry lists 28 T cell receptor beta chains sequenced from one sample in a study of blood T cell repertoires in COVID-19. Produced via immunoSEQ multiplex PCR; TCRdb's table is partial and in-frame only. Counted here are over 120,000 clones, just under 85% occurring once; the ten biggest clones make up over 2.5%. The sequencing sample was made of peripheral blood. The receptor set was obtained from a woman older than 75 with acute or convalescent COVID-19.

V usage is TRBV10-2 and J usage is TRBJ1-1; no reliable D call. Deletions cut 3 bases from V and 1 base from J, with 6 bases between. This CDR3 comprises 13 residues. Germline CDR1 is WSHSY and CDR2 is SAAADI. As DNA, the CDR3 is TGCGCCAGCAGTGACCGCAGGAACACTGAAGCTTTCTTT. Translated: CASSDRRNTEAFF.

The chain couples TRBV7-8 to TRBJ2-7; 7 bases match TRBD1. The V gene end was trimmed by 1 base and the J gene end by 3 bases; junction bases not matched to a gene: 3. The CDR3 totals 14 residues. Germline assignment: CDR1 SGHVS and CDR2 FQNEAQ. CDR3 sequence reads: CASSLEGQNYEQYF. The DNA of the CDR3 is TGTGCCAGCAGCTTAGAGGGACAGAACTACGAGCAGTACTTC.

The CDR3 loop is CASSIGSGGRVETQYF. In DNA form, the CDR3 reads TGTGCCAGTAGTATCGGAAGCGGGGGTCGGGTTGAGACCCAGTACTTC. V is TRBV19 and J is TRBJ2-5, with 8 bases identical to TRBD2. The CDR3 contains 16 residues. CDR1 LNHDA and CDR2 SQIVND come from the germline V gene (reference sequence). V dropped 3 bases and J dropped 5; count of bases not matched to a gene: 11. The full variable domain, completed using reference TRBV19 and TRBJ2-5, is DGGITQSPKYLFRKEGQNVTLSCEQNLNHDAMYWYRQDPGQGLRLIYYSQIVNDFQKGDIAEGYSVSREKKESFPLTVTSAQKNPTAFYLCASSIGSGGRVETQYFGPGTRLLVL.

The rearrangement joins TRBV7-9 to TRBJ1-1; D is ambiguous. Germline values: CDR1 SEHNR, CDR2 FQNEAQ (reference sequence). CDR3 length: 15 residues. Trimming took off 0 bases at V and 1 base at J, with 9 bases between the two ends. CDR3 sequence (DNA): TGTGCCAGCAGCTTAGCGTGGGCGAAGAACACTGAAGCTTTCTTT. This codes for CASSLAWAKNTEAFF.

The V call is TRBV6-5, the J call TRBJ2-7; TRBD2 agrees at 15 bases. The CDR3 sequence is 15 residues long. Looked up from germline, CDR1 is MNHEY and CDR2 is SVGAGI. The trim removed 7 bases at V and 2 bases at J, leaving 3 bases unmatched. The DNA for the CDR3 is TGTGCCAGCATGCGGACTAGCGGGGGGGCCTACGAGCAGTACTTC. It specifies CASMRTSGGAYEQYF.

V gene TRBV19 combines with J gene TRBJ1-1; possibly TRBD1 for D (5 bases). Trimming cost V 3 bases and J 5 bases, with 16 bases left between them. CDR1 and CDR2 from the germline V gene are LNHDA and SQIVND (reference sequence). The CDR3 has 15 residues. In DNA, the CDR3 is TGTGCCAGTAGTATGGACACCCTAACGGAAACTGAAGCTTTCTTT. Translated: CASSMDTLTETEAFF.

V gene TRBV6-6 combines with J gene TRBJ1-6; 8 nucleotides align to TRBD1. Per germline, CDR1 MNHNY and CDR2 SVGAGI (reference sequence). The CDR3 extends over 14 amino acids. After removal of 5 bases from V and 9 bases from J, the junction contained 6 bases not matched to a gene. The CDR3 DNA follows: TGTGCCAGCAGTACACAGGGGGTCGGTTCACCCCTCCACTTT. It encodes CASSTQGVGSPLHF.

This clone was observed a few times. CDR3 bases: TGTGCCTGGAGCCAGCGGGGGGGCTCCAATGAGCAGTTCTTC. As protein: CAWSQRGGSNEQFF. The V call is TRBV30, the J call TRBJ2-1, with 10 positions matching TRBD2. The CDR3 loop spans 14 amino acids. CDR1 and CDR2 from the germline V gene are GTSNPN and SVGIG (reference sequence). With V trimmed by 3 bases and J by 6 bases, 5 bases remained unmatched.

This clone appeared once. V gene TRBV9 combines with J gene TRBJ1-6, with D possibly TRBD1 on 6 matching bases. The CDR3 runs 15 residues. Deletions cut 4 bases from V and 5 bases from J, with 13 bases between. Germline loops: CDR1 SGDLS, CDR2 YYNGEE. Here the CDR3 reads CASSLQGWNNSPLHF. CDR3 sequence (DNA): TGTGCCAGCAGCTTACAGGGCTGGAATAATTCACCCCTCCACTTT.

The count of this clone is one. The V call is TRBV19, the J call TRBJ2-6, with a possible D match to TRBD2 (5 bases). Germline V gene data show CDR1 as LNHDA and CDR2 as SQIVND (reference sequence). This CDR3 comprises 15 residues. With 11 bases removed from V and 2 bases from J, the gap between germline ends came to 16 bases. CDR3 coding DNA: TGTGCCTCACTAGGTTGGGCCACTGGGGCCAACGTCCTGACTTTC. It is translated as CASLGWATGANVLTF. Looking up the rest from reference TRBV19 and TRBJ2-6 gives the full variable domain: DGGITQSPKYLFRKEGQNVTLSCEQNLNHDAMYWYRQDPGQGLRLIYYSQIVNDFQKGDIAEGYSVSREKKESFPLTVTSAQKNPTAFYLCASLGWATGANVLTFGAGSRLTVL.

Only one count was recorded for this clone. The chain links TRBV7-3 to TRBJ2-1; TRBD2 agrees at 12 bases. Germline assignment: CDR1 SGHTA and CDR2 FQGTGA. The CDR3 loop spans 20 amino acids. Germline trimming cut 1 base from V and 4 bases from J; bases unmatched to any gene: 14. This chain's CDR3 is CASSLKGLAGGPNVYNEQFF. DNA of the CDR3: TGTGCCAGCAGCTTAAAAGGCCTAGCGGGGGGGCCTAACGTTTACAATGAGCAGTTCTTC.

This clone came up once. The chain combines TRBV28 with TRBJ1-5; unclear D gene. CDR3 size: 13 residues. Germline assignment: CDR1 MDHEN and CDR2 SYDVKM. Between the trimmed V and J ends, which lost 2 bases and 0 bases, there was a span of 2 bases. For the CDR3, the DNA is TGTGCCAGCAGTTTACGTAGCAATCAGCCCCAGCATTTT. Translated: CASSLRSNQPQHF.

The chain joins TRBV7-2 to TRBJ2-6, with 7 positions matching TRBD1. Germline V gene lookup returns CDR1 SGHTA and CDR2 FQGNSA. Unmatched junction bases numbered 10, after V lost 7 bases and J lost 4 bases. CDR3 size: 16 residues. The CDR3 sequence: CASTIEGAPGANVLTF. The CDR3 DNA sequence: TGTGCCAGCACAATCGAGGGGGCGCCGGGGGCCAACGTCCTGACTTTC.

CDR3 bases: TGTGCCAGTATCGACAGGGACAGCTCCTACAATGAGCAGTTCTTC. Amino acids: CASIDRDSSYNEQFF. This sequence joins TRBV25-1 and TRBJ2-1; 7 nucleotides line up with TRBD1. CDR1 and CDR2 from the germline V gene are MGHDK and SYGVNS. Germline trimming cut 9 bases from V and 0 bases from J; bases unmatched to any gene: 8. CDR3 length: 15 residues.

The chain employs TRBV30 and TRBJ2-3; TRBD2 aligns across 11 bases. Germline V gene lookup returns CDR1 GTSNPN and CDR2 SVGIG (reference sequence). The CDR3 has 16 amino acids. Trimming cost V 4 bases and J 5 bases; bases outside gene matches: 11. The DNA for the CDR3 is TGTGCCTGGACCCCACTTAGCGGGGGGGCTGAAGATACGCAGTATTTT. Translated: CAWTPLSGGAEDTQYF.

The chain is built from TRBV6-6 and TRBJ2-3, with 9 bases that match TRBD2. The length of the CDR3 is 15 residues. V was clipped by 7 bases and J by 4 bases; unmatched bases: 9. The germline gives CDR1 MNHNY, CDR2 SVGAGI (reference sequence). CDR3 bases: TGTGCCAGCACCGACGCGGGGGGGCGTTCAGATACGCAGTATTTT. Its protein product is CASTDAGGRSDTQYF.

This CDR3 reads CASTLAGLFYEQYF. For the CDR3, the DNA is TGTGCCAGCACCCTGGCGGGCCTATTCTACGAGCAGTACTTC. The chain couples TRBV13 to TRBJ2-7; D perhaps matches TRBD2 (5 bases). V lost 7 bases to trimming and J lost 3 bases, with 16 bases between them. Germline values: CDR1 PRHDT, CDR2 FYEKMQ (reference sequence). This CDR3 is 14 amino acids long.

This clone has a handful of counts. The chain joins TRBV7-2 to TRBJ2-2; 10 positions agree with TRBD2. Germline CDR1 SGHTA, CDR2 FQGNSA. This CDR3 is built from 18 residues. V lost 5 bases and J lost 4; bases outside the gene matches: 13. The chain's CDR3 is CASSPRLAGDRGTGELFF. The DNA of the CDR3 is TGTGCCAGCAGCCCCCGACTAGCGGGTGATCGGGGCACCGGGGAGCTGTTTTTT. The whole variable domain, filled in from reference TRBV7-2 and TRBJ2-2, reads GAGVSQSPSNKVTEKGKDVELRCDPISGHTALYWYRQSLGQGLEFLIYFQGNSAPDKSGLPSDRFSAERTGGSVSTLTIQRTQQEDSAVYLCASSPRLAGDRGTGELFFGEGSRLTVL.

The rearrangement uses TRBV7-2 and TRBJ2-5; TRBD2 matches at 11 bases. Germline V gene lookup returns CDR1 SGHTA and CDR2 FQGNSA. CDR3 length: 13 amino acids. V was clipped by 9 bases and J by 6 bases; unmatched bases: 6. This CDR3 is CASRLAGRKTQYF. The CDR3 DNA reads as TGTGCCAGTCGACTAGCGGGGCGGAAGACCCAGTACTTC.

The V call is TRBV20-1, the J call TRBJ2-3; the D gene is possibly TRBD1 (5 bases). Trimming stripped 6 bases from V and 4 bases from J, with 8 bases between. Germline CDR1 reads DFQATT; CDR2 reads SNEGSKA (reference sequence). The CDR3 is 11 amino acids. The CDR3 DNA reads TGCAGTGCCCAACAGGCAGATACGCAGTATTTT. Protein product: CSAQQADTQYF.

This clone was counted between two and nine times. The chain joins TRBV18 to TRBJ1-1; the match to TRBD1 covers 9 bases. Germline V lookup: CDR1 KGHSH, CDR2 LQKENI. The CDR3 runs 15 residues. V lost 3 bases and J lost 5; bases outside the gene matches: 7. CDR3 amino acids: CASSPLGTGLTEAFF. Here the CDR3 DNA reads TGTGCCAGCTCACCCCTAGGGACAGGGCTGACTGAAGCTTTCTTT.

The rearrangement links TRBV29-1 to TRBJ2-5, with a weak D call TRBD1 (6 bases). Deletions cut 4 bases from V and 6 bases from J, with 15 bases between. Germline-derived CDR1 and CDR2 are SQVTM and ANQGSEA. CDR3 length: 13 amino acids. The CDR3 bases are TGCAGCGTTGGGAACAGGGAGTTAAAGACCCAGTACTTC. This gives the protein CSVGNRELKTQYF.

The chain joins TRBV5-1 to TRBJ2-5, with D perhaps matching TRBD1 (5 bases). This CDR3 is built from 17 residues. The V gene lost 3 bases and the J gene lost 1 base, with 19 bases spanning the gap. Germline CDR1 SGHRS, CDR2 YFSETQ. CDR3 protein: CASSSIFRVNTQETQYF. The CDR3 DNA reads as TGCGCCAGCAGCTCCATTTTCAGGGTGAACACCCAAGAGACCCAGTACTTC.

The gene calls are TRBV4-2 and TRBJ1-3; D not certain. The CDR3 totals 15 residues. Trimming took off 0 bases at V and 7 bases at J, with 13 bases between the two ends. The germline V gene encodes CDR1 LGHNA and CDR2 YNFKEQ. The CDR3 sequence: CASSQESGNSNTIYF. CDR3 in DNA: TGTGCCAGCAGCCAAGAATCGGGGAATAGTAACACCATATATTTT.

The chain carries TRBV11-3 and TRBJ2-2, with D possibly TRBD2 on 5 matching bases. Deletions cut 4 bases from V and 1 base from J, with 7 bases between. The CDR3 runs to 14 residues. Germline V gene sequence: CDR1 SGHNT, CDR2 YENEEA. In nucleotides, the CDR3 is TGTGCCAGCAGCTCCACTAGGAACACCGGGGAGCTGTTTTTT. Protein: CASSSTRNTGELFF.

The chain links TRBV7-2 to TRBJ1-2; 8 bases align to TRBD1. The germline CDR1 and CDR2 sequences are SGHTA and FQGNSA. The length of the CDR3 is 15 residues. With V trimmed by 4 bases and J by 5 bases, 9 bases remained unmatched. The CDR3 DNA is TGTGCCAGCAGCTCCCGGACAGGGAGGGGTTATGGCTACACCTTC. Amino acid sequence: CASSSRTGRGYGYTF. The entire variable domain, with the rest obtained from reference TRBV7-2 and TRBJ1-2, is as follows: GAGVSQSPSNKVTEKGKDVELRCDPISGHTALYWYRQSLGQGLEFLIYFQGNSAPDKSGLPSDRFSAERTGGSVSTLTIQRTQQEDSAVYLCASSSRTGRGYGYTFGSGTRLTVV.

The chain recombines TRBV6-4 with TRBJ1-1, with a tentative D call TRBD1 (6 bases). The CDR3 contains 13 residues. Germline-derived CDR1 and CDR2 are MRHNA and SNTAGT. V was shortened by 6 bases and J by 1 base, with 9 bases between the two germline ends. The CDR3 region is CASSLTGNTEAFF. As DNA, the CDR3 is TGTGCCAGCAGCCTGACAGGGAACACTGAAGCTTTCTTT.

This chain joins TRBV7-2 and TRBJ2-2; possibly TRBD1 for D (6 bases). Germline CDR1 SGHTA, CDR2 FQGNSA. The CDR3 covers 13 residues. Trimming shortened V by 10 bases and J by 6 bases, and 15 bases separated the two germline ends. The CDR3 coding sequence is TGTGCCACCGAGACAGGCGGGTCCGGGGAGCTGTTTTTT. It translates to CATETGGSGELFF.